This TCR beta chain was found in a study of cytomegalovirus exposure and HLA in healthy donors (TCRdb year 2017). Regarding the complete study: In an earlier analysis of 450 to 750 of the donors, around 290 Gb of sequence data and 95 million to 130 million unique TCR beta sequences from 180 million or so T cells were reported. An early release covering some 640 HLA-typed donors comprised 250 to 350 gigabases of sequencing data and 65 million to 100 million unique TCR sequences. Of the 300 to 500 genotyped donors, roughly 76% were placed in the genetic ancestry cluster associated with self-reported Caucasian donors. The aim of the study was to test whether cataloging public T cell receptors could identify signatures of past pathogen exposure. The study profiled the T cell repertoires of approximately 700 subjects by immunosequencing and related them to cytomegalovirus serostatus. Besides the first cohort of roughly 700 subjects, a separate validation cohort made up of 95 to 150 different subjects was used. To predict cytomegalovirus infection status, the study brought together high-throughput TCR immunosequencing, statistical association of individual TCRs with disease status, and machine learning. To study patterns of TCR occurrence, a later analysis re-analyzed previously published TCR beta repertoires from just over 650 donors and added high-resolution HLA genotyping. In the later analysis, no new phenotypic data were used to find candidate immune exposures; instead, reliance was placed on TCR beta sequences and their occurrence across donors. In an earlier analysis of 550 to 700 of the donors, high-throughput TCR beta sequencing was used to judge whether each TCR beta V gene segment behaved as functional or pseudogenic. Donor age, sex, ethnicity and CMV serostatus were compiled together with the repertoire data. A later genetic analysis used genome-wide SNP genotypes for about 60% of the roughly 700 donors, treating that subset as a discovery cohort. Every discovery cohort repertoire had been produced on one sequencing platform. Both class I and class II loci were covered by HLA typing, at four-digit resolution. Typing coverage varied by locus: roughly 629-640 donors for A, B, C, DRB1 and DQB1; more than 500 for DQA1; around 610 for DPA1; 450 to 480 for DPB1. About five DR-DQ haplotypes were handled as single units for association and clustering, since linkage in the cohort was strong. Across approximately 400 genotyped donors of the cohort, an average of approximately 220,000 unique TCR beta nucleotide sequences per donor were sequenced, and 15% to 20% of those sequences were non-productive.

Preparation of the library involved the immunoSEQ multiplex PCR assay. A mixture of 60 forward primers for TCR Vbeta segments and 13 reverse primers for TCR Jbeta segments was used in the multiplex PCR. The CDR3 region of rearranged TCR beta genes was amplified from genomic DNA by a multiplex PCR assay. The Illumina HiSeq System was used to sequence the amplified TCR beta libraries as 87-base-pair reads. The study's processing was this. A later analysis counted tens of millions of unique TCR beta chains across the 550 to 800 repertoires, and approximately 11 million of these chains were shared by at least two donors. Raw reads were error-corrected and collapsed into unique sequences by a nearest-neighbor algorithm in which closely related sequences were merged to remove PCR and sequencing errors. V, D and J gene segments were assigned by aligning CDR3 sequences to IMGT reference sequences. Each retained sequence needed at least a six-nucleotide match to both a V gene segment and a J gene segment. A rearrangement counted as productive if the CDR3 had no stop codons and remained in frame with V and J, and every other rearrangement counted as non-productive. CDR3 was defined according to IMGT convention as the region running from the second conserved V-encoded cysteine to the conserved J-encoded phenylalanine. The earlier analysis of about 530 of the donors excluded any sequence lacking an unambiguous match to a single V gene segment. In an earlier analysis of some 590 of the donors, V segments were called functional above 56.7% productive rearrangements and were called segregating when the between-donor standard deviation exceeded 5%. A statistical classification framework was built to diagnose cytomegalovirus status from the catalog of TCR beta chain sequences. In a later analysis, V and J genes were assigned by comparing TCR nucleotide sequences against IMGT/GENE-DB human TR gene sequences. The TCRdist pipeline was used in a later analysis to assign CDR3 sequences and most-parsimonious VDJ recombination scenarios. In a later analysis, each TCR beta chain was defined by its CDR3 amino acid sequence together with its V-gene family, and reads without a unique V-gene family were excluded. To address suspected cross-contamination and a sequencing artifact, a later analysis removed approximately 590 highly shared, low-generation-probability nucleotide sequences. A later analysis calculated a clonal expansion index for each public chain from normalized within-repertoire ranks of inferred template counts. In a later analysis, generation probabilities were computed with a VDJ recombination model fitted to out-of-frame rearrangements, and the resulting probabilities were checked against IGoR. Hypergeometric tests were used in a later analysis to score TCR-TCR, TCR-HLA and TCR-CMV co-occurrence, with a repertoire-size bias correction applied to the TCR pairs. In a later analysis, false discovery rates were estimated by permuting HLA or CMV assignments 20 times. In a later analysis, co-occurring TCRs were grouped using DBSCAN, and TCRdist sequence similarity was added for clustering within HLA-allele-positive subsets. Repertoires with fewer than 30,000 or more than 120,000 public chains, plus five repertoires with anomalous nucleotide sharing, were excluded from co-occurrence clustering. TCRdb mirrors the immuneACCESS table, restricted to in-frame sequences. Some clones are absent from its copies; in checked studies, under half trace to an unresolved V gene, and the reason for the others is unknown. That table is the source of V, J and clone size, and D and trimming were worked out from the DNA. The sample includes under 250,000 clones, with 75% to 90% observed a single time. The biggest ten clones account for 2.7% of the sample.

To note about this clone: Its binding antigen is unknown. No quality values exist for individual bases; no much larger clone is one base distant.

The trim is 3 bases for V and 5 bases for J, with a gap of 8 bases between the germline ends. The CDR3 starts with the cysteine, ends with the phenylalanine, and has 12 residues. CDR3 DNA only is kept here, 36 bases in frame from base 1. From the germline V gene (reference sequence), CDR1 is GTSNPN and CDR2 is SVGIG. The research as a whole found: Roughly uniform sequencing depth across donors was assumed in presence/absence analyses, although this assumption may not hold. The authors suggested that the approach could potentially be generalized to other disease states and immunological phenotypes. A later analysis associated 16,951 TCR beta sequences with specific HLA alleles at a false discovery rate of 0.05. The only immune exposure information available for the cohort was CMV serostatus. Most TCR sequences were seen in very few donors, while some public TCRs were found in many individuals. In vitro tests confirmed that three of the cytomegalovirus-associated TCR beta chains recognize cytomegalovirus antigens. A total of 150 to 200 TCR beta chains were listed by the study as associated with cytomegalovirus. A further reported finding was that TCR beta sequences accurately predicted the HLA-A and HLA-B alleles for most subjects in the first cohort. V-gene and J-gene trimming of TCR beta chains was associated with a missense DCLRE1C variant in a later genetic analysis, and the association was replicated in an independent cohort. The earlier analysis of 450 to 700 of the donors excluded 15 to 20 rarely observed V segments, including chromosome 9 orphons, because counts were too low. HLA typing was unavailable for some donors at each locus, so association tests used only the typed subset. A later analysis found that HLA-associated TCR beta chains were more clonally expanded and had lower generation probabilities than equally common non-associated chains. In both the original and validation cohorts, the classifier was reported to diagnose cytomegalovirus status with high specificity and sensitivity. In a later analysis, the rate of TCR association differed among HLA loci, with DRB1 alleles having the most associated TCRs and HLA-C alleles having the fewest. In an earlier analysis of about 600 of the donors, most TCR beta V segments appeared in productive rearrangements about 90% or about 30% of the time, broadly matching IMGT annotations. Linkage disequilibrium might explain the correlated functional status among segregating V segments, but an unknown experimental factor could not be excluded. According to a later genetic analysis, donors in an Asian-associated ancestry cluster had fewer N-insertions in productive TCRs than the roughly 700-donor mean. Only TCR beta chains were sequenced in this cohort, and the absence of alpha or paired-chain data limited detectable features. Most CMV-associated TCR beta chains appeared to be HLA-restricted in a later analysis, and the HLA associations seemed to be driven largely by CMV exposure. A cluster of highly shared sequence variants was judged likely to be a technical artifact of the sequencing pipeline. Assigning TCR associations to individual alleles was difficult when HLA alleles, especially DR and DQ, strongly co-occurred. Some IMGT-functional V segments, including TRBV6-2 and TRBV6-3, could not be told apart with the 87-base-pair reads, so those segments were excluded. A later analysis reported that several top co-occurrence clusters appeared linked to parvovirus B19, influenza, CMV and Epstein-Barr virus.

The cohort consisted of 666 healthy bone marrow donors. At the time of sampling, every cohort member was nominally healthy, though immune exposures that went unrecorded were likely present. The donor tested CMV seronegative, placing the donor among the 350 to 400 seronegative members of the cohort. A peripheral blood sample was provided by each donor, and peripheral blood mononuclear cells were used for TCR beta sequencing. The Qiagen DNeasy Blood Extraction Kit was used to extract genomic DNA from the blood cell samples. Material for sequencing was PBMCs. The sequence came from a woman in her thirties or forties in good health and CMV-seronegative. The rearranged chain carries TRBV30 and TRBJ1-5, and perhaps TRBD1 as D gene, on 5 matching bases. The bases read TGTGCCTGGAGACAAGGGGATCAGCCCCAGCATTTT. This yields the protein CAWRQGDQPQHF.